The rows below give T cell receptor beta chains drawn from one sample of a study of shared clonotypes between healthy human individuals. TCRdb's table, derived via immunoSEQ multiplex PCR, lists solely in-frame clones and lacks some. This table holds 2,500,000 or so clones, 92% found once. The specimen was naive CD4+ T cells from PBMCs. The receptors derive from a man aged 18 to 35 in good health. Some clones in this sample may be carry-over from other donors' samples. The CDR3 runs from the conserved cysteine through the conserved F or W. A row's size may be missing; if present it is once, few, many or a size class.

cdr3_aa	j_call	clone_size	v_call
CASSLTGTGAYEQYF	TRBJ2-7	-	TRBV7-6
CASSQDRGSDTQYF	TRBJ2-3	-	TRBV27
CASRGTSGGDYNEQFF	TRBJ2-1	-	TRBV9
CASSQNRASGGYNEQFF	TRBJ2-1	once	TRBV4-2
CSVAGQVNEKLFF	TRBJ1-4	-	TRBV29-1
CASSLEDSSYEQYF	TRBJ2-7	-	TRBV7-6
CASSRPGDSYEQYF	TRBJ2-7	-	TRBV4-1
CASSLQVIYGYTF	TRBJ1-2	-	TRBV7-2
CASSLSPGGWNTEAFF	TRBJ1-1	-	TRBV28
CASSFQPQHF	TRBJ1-5	-	TRBV28
CATSRAGALNTEAFF	TRBJ1-1	-	TRBV15
CASSVGYSSSGANVLTF	TRBJ2-6	-	TRBV9
CASIGGAGTEAFF	TRBJ1-1	-	TRBV28
CASSVGLAGGYNEQFF	TRBJ2-1	-	TRBV9
CASSEGLAGGEDTQYF	TRBJ2-3	once	TRBV2
CASSPGLAGAGDTQYF	TRBJ2-3	-	TRBV5-6
CASSPPVEDTQYF	TRBJ2-3	-	TRBV5-4
CASSLAGQGDGYTF	TRBJ1-2	-	TRBV5-1
CASSSRASRTDTQYF	TRBJ2-3	-	TRBV7-3
CASSPQGGFSYNEQFF	TRBJ2-1	-	TRBV7-9
CASSLASGRAGETQYF	TRBJ2-5	-	TRBV7-2
CASSRRANYGYTF	TRBJ1-2	-	TRBV21-1
CASSRGQRRYGYTF	TRBJ1-2	-	TRBV14
CASSHGGTNNQPQHF	TRBJ1-5	once	TRBV5-4
CASSRDRKPTGELFF	TRBJ2-2	-	TRBV6-1
CASSLVVLMGQGLPDTQYF	TRBJ2-3	-	TRBV13
CASSLRLGTEAFF	TRBJ1-1	-	TRBV7-9
CASSLSPGGPGELFF	TRBJ2-2	-	TRBV7-2
CASSSAGTVSGFEQFF	TRBJ2-1	-	TRBV5-1
CASSRSRGQGNTIYF	TRBJ1-3	-	TRBV5-8
CAISELAAAYNEQFF	TRBJ2-1	-	TRBV10-3
CAWDHGTEAFF	TRBJ1-1	few	TRBV30
CSVSPSDHYGYTF	TRBJ1-2	once	TRBV29-1
CASSPFEGSPLEQYF	TRBJ2-7	-	TRBV18
CASSLSGGRAVDTQYF	TRBJ2-3	-	TRBV28
CASSQQSLYEQYF	TRBJ2-7	-	TRBV18
CASNQRVTGTSGRYDTQYF	TRBJ2-3	-	TRBV21-1
CAWSPPQWAANYGYTF	TRBJ1-2	-	TRBV30
CASRTTGTGGYEQYF	TRBJ2-7	-	TRBV28
CAISEEWGNQPQHF	TRBJ1-5	-	TRBV10-3
CASSFPASEQYF	TRBJ2-7	-	TRBV7-9